Sequencing of this T cell receptor (beta chain) was carried out in a study of human T cells and chemical hapten exposure. Study as a whole: For the approximately 23-week duration of the study, patients were given weekly doses of diphenylcyclopropenone on the scalp. Alopecia areata, totalis or universalis affected patients, mainly female.

Germline trimming cut 7 bases from V and 3 bases from J; bases unmatched to any gene: 7. CDR3 length: 14 amino acids. Germline CDR1 is SGHDT and CDR2 is YYEEEE. Individual cDNA molecules in this library carried unique molecular identifiers. Each CDR3 protein gets one entry after TCRdb re-called the RACE reads with MiXCR. The table records tens of thousands of distinct CDR3 sequences, about 9.4% of them present only once. Time point defined: patch test 2, 6 weeks after DPC sensitization. This sample's treatment: therapeutic diphenylcyclopropenone sensitization with weekly scalp DPC. The clonotype comes from a woman between 50 and 59 years old with alopecia areata. Some clones in this sample may be carry-over from other donors' samples. The sequencing used whole blood, collected in connection with sensitization to the hapten diphenylcyclopropenone (DPC). The rearrangement links TRBV5-6 to TRBJ2-1; 7 bases agree with TRBD2. CDR3 region: CASQPAGIYNEQFF. In DNA form, the CDR3 reads TGTGCCAGCCAGCCAGCGGGAATCTACAATGAGCAGTTCTTC.